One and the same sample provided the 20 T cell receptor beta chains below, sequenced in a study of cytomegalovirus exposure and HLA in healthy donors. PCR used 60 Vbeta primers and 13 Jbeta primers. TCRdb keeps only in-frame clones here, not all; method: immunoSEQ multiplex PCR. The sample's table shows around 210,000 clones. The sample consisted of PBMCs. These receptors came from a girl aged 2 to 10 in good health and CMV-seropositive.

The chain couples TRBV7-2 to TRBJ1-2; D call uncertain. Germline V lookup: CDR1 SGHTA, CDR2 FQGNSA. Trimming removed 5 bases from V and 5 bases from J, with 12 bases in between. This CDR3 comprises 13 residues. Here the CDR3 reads CASSPYGEYGYTF. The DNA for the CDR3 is TGTGCCAGCAGCCCCTACGGGGAGTATGGCTACACCTTC.

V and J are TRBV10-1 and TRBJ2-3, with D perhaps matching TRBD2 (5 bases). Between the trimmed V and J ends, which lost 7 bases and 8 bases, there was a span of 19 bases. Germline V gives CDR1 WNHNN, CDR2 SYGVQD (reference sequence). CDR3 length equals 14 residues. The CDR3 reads CASKKDSSISTQYF. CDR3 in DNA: TGCGCCAGCAAGAAGGACTCCAGCATCTCTACGCAGTATTTT.

The CDR3 sequence: CASSGVGRADTQYF. The CDR3, as DNA: TGTGCCAGCAGCGGGGTAGGGAGGGCAGATACGCAGTATTTT. The chain joins TRBV5-6 to TRBJ2-3, with 7 positions matching TRBD2. Germline V CDR1 and CDR2: SGHDT, YYEEEE. The CDR3 has 14 amino acids. V trimming: 4 bases; J trimming: 4 bases; junction bases outside the gene matches: 6.

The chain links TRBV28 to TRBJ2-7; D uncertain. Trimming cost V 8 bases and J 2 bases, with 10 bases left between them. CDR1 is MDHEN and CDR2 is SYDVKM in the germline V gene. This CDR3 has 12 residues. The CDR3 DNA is TGTGCCAGCTCCGGCGGCGCCTACGAGCAGTACTTC. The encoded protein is CASSGGAYEQYF.

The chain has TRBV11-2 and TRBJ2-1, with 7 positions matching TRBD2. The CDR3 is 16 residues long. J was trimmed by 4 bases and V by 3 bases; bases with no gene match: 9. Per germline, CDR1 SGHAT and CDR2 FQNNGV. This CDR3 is CASSFTLAGAYNEQFF. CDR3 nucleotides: TGTGCCAGCAGCTTCACACTCGCGGGAGCTTACAATGAGCAGTTCTTC.

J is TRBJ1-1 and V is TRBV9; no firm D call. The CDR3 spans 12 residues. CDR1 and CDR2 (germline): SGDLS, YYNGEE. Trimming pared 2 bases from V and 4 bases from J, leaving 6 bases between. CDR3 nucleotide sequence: TGTGCCAGCAGCGTGGAGGGCACTGAAGCTTTCTTT. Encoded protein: CASSVEGTEAFF. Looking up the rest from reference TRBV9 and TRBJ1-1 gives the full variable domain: DSGVTQTPKHLITATGQRVTLRCSPRSGDLSVYWYQQSLDQGLQFLIQYYNGEERAKGNILERFSAQQFPDLHSELNLSSLELGDSALYFCASSVEGTEAFFGQGTRLTVV.

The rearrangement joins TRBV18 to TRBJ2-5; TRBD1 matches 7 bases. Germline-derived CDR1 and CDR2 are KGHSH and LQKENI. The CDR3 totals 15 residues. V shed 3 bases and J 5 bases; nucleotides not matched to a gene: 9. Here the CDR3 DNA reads TGTGCCAGCTCACCGGAGGACAGGACCGGGGAGACCCAGTACTTC. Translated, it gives CASSPEDRTGETQYF. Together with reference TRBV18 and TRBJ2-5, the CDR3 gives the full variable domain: NAGVMQNPRHLVRRRGQEARLRCSPMKGHSHVYWYRQLPEEGLKFMVYLQKENIIDESGMPKERFSAEFPKEGPSILRIQQVVRGDSAAYFCASSPEDRTGETQYFGPGTRLLVL.

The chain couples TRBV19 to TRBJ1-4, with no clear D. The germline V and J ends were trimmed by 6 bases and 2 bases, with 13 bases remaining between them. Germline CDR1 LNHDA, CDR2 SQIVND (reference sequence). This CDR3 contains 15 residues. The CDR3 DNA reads TGTGCCAGTAGCATGGGGAGCCGTACTAATGAAAAACTGTTTTTT. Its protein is CASSMGSRTNEKLFF.

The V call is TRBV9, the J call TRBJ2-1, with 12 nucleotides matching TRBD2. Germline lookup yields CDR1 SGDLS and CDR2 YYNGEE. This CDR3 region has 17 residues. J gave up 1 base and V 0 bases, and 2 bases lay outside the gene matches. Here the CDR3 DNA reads TGTGCCAGCAGCGTAGCAGGACTAGCGGGATCCTACAATGAGCAGTTCTTC. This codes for CASSVAGLAGSYNEQFF.

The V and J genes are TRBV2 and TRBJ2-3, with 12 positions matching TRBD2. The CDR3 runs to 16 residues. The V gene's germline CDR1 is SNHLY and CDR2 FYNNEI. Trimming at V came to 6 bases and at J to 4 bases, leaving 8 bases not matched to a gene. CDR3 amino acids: CASRGLAGGSADTQYF. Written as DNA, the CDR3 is TGTGCCAGCAGAGGCCTAGCGGGAGGGTCGGCAGATACGCAGTATTTT.

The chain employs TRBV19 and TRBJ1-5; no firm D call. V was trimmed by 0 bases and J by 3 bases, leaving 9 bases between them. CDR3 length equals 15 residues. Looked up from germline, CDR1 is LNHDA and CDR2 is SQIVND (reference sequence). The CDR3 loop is CASSIERNHNQPQHF. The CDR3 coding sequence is TGTGCCAGTAGTATAGAGCGGAACCACAATCAGCCCCAGCATTTT.

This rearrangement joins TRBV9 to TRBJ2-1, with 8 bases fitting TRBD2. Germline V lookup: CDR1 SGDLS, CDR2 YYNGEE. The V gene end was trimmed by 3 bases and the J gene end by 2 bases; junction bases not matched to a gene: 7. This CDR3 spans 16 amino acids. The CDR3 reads CASSEYGGLAYNEQFF. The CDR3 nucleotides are TGTGCCAGCAGCGAATATGGGGGACTAGCCTACAATGAGCAGTTCTTC.

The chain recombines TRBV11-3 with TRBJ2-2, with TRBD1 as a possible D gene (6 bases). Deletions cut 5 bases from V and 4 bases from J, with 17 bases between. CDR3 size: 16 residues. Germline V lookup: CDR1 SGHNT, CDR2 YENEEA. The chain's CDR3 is CASSPHWGPGTGELFF. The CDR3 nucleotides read TGTGCCAGCAGCCCGCATTGGGGGCCCGGCACCGGGGAGCTGTTTTTT.

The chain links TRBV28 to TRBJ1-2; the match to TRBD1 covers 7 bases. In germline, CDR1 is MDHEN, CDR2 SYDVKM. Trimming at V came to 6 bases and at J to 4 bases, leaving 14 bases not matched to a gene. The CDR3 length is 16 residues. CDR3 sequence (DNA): TGTGCCAGCAGGGCACCGAACAGGGGCTTGAGCTATGGCTACACCTTC. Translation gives CASRAPNRGLSYGYTF.

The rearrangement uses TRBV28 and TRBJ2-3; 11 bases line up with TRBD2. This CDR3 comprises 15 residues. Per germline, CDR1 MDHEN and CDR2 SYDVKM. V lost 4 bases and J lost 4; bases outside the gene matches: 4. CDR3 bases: TGTGCCAGCAGTTCCATAGCGGGAGGGCCAGATACGCAGTATTTT. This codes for CASSSIAGGPDTQYF. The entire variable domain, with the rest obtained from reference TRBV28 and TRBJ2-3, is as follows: DVKVTQSSRYLVKRTGEKVFLECVQDMDHENMFWYRQDPGLGLRLIYFSYDVKMKEKGDIPEGYSVSREKKERFSLILESASTNQTSMYLCASSSIAGGPDTQYFGPGTRLTVL.

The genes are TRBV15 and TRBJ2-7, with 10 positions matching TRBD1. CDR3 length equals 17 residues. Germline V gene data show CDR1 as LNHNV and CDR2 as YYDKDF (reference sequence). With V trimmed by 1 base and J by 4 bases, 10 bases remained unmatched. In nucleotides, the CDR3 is TGTGCCACCAGCAGAGTATTTACCGGGACAGGGGTGTACGAGCAGTACTTC. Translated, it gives CATSRVFTGTGVYEQYF. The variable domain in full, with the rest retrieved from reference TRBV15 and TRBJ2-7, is DAMVIQNPRYQVTQFGKPVTLSCSQTLNHNVMYWYQQKSSQAPKLLFHYYDKDFNNEADTPDNFQSRRPNTSFCFLDIRSPGLGDTAMYLCATSRVFTGTGVYEQYFGPGTRLTVT.

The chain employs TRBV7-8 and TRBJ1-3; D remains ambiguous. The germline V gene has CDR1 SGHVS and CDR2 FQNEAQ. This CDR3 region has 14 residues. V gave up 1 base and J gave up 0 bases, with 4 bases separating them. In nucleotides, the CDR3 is TGTGCCAGCAGCTTAGTAAACTCTGGAAACACCATATATTTT. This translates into CASSLVNSGNTIYF.

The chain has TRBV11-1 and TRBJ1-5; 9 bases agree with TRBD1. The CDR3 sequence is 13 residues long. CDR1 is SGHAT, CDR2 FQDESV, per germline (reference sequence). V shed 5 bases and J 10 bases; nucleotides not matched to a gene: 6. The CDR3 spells CASSKDRGRPQHF. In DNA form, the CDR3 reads TGTGCCAGCAGCAAGGACAGGGGTCGCCCCCAGCATTTT.

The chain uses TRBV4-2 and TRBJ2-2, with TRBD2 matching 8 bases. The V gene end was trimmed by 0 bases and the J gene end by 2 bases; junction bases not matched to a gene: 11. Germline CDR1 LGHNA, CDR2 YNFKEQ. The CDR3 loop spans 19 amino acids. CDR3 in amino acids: CASSQEGTYGRANTGELFF. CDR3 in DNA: TGTGCCAGCAGCCAAGAAGGTACTTACGGGAGGGCCAACACCGGGGAGCTGTTTTTT.

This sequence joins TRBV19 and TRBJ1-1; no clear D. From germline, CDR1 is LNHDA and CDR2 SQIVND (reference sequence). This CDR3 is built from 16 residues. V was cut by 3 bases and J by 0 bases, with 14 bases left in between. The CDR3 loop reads CASSMTQVVLNTEAFF. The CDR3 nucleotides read TGTGCCAGTAGTATGACCCAGGTAGTACTGAACACTGAAGCTTTCTTT.